What follows describes a single TCR beta chain. Its binding antigen is unknown. No base-level quality is on record; no much larger clone is a single base apart. For sequencing of the TCRbeta CDR3 region, genomic DNA was extracted from the sorted cells. The immunoSEQ Assay was used for sequencing of TCRbeta CDR3 regions. TCRdb mirrors the immuneACCESS table, restricted to in-frame sequences. Some clones are absent from its copies; in checked studies, under half trace to an unresolved V gene, and the reason for the others is unknown. The sample table shows approximately 60,000 clones, and around 81% are seen once. Roughly 1% of the sample is held by the ten biggest clonotypes. In the germline V gene (reference sequence), CDR1 corresponds to SEHNR and CDR2 to FQNEAQ. The CDR3 measures 11 amino acids from cysteine to phenylalanine. CDR3 DNA only is kept here, 33 bases in frame from base 1. The junction carries 6 bases between V and J, which are trimmed by 5 bases and 8 bases respectively.

This specimen comes from a study of OX40 agonist ivuxolimab in advanced cancers. For the wider study: The costimulatory receptor OX40 (CD134) was targeted by ivuxolimab, a fully human IgG2 agonistic monoclonal antibody. Intravenous ivuxolimab was administered to patients every 2 weeks at six dose levels: 0.01, 0.1, 0.3, 1.5, 3 and 10 mg/kg. Of the roughly 52 dose-escalation patients, hepatocellular carcinoma was present in about 20, melanoma in approximately 15, renal cell carcinoma in 9 and head and neck cancer in 9. The dose-escalation cohort was about 87% male with a mean age of approximately 60 years, ranging from roughly 20 to 80. Prior anti-PD-1, anti-PD-L1 or anti-CTLA-4 therapy was permitted, and checkpoint inhibitors had been received by under 50% of dose-escalation patients. Partial responses occurred in three dose-escalation patients: two with cutaneous melanoma and one with hepatocellular carcinoma. The point of sequencing TCRbeta in the periphery was to test whether ivuxolimab changed TCR sequence diversity and drove clonal T-cell expansion. The paper reports the monotherapy dose-escalation portion (N ≈ 50 patients) of the phase I ivuxolimab trial. Study-wide findings and limitations: Low levels of normalized T-cell clonal expansion were also seen in some nonresponding patients. In the 0.1-3.0 mg/kg groups, partial responders were among the patients with the lowest normalized peripheral clonal expansion, particularly in CD8+ T cells. Antigen specificity was not determined for the clonally expanded peripheral T cells. On average, CD8+ T cells showed more expanded clones than CD4+ T cells after ivuxolimab. At doses of 0.1 to 3.0 mg/kg, clonal expansion of both CD4+ and CD8+ T cells in blood was seen between baseline and week 6.

Patients with a history of autoimmune disease or receiving systemic immunosuppression were excluded from the trial. Peripheral blood for TCR sequencing was collected from all dose cohorts at baseline, on cycle 4 day 1, and on cycle 7 day 1. The samples were taken from a phase I, first-in-human, multicenter, open-label dose-escalation trial of ivuxolimab. The trial enrolled adults with locally advanced or metastatic head and neck squamous cell, hepatocellular, melanoma or renal cell carcinoma. Before TCR sequencing, CD4+ T cells and CD8+ T cells from peripheral blood were sorted into separate populations.

The rearrangement combines TRBV7-9 with TRBJ1-4, with the D gene not clear enough to name. This clonotype originated in an adult with an advanced solid tumor such as melanoma, head and neck, liver or kidney cancer. The sample in question was CD4+ or CD8+ T cells sorted from blood, obtained in a trial of the OX40 agonist ivuxolimab. In nucleotide form, the sequence is TGTGCCAGCAGCCTGTACGAAAAACTGTTTTTT. It translates as CASSLYEKLFF.